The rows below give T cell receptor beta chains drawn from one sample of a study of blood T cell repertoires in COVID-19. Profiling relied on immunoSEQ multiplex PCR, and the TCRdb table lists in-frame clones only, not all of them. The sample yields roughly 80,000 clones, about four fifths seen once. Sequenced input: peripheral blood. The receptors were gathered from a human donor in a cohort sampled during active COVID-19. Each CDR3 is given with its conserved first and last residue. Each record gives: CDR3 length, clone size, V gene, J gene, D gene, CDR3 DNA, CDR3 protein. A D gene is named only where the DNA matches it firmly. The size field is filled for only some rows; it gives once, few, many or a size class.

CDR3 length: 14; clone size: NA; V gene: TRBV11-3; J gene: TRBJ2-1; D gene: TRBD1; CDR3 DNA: TGTGCCAGCAGCTTTTCAGGACAGGGCACTGAGCAGTTCTTC; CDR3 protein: CASSFSGQGTEQFF
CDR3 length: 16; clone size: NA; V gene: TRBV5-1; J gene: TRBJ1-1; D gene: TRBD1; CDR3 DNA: TGCGCCAGCAGCGAGGGACAGAGGGTAATGAACACTGAAGCTTTCTTT; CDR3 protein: CASSEGQRVMNTEAFF
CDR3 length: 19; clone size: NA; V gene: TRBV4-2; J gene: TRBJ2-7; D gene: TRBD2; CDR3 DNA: TGTGCCAGCAGCCAAGGGTCCCTAGCGGGGGTGGGTTCCTCCTACGAGCAGTACTTC; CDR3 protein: CASSQGSLAGVGSSYEQYF
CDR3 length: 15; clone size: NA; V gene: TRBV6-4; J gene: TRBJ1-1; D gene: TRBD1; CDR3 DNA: TGTGCCAGCAGCCAGACAGGGCACATGAACACTGAAGCTTTCTTT; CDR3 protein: CASSQTGHMNTEAFF
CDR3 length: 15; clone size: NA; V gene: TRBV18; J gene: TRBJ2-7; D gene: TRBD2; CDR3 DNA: TGTGCCAGCTCACCACCGGGACTAGCAAGGTACGAGCAGTACTTC; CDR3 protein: CASSPPGLARYEQYF
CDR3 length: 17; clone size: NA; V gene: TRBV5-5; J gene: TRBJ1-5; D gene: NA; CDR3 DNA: TGTGCCAGCAGCTTGGCCATTTTTGCCCTGGAGTTGGAGCCCCAGCATTTT; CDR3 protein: CASSLAIFALELEPQHF
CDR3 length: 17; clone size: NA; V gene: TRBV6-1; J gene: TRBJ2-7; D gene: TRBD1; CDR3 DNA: TGTGCCAGCAGTGCCCTCCCCCCGACAGGGATCTCCTACGAGCAGTACTTC; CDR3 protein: CASSALPPTGISYEQYF
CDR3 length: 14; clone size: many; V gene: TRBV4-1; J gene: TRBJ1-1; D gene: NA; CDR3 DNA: TGCGCCAGCAGCCAGCTTGCCGGGGACACTGAAGCTTTCTTT; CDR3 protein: CASSQLAGDTEAFF
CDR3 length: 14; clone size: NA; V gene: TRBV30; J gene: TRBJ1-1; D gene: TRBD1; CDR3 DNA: TGTGCCTGGAGTCGGACAGGGGCGAACACTGAAGCTTTCTTT; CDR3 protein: CAWSRTGANTEAFF
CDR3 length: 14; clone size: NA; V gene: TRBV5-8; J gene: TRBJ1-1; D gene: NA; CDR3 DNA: TGTGCCAGCAGCTTCTCACAGATGAACACTGAAGCTTTCTTT; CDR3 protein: CASSFSQMNTEAFF
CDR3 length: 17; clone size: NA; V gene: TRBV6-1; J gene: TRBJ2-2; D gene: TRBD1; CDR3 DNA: TGTGCCAGCAGTGAATGGGCAGGGGGATCGAGAACCGGGGAGCTGTTTTTT; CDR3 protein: CASSEWAGGSRTGELFF
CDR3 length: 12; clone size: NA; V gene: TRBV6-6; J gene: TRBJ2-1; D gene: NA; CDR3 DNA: TGTGCCAGCAGTACAGGGCTCAATGAGCAGTTCTTC; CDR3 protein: CASSTGLNEQFF
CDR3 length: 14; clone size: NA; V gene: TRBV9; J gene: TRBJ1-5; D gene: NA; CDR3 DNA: TGTGCCAGCAGCGTATCCGCCACTTATCAGCCCCAGCATTTT; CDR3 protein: CASSVSATYQPQHF
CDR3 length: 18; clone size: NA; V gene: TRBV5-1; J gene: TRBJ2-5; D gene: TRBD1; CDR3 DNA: TGCGCCAGCAGCTTGGCGGGACAGGGGGCTCCGCGTGCGGAGACCCAGTACTTC; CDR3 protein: CASSLAGQGAPRAETQYF
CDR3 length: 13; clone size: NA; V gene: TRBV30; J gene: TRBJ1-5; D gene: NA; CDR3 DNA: TGTGCCTGGAGTCCCAGGGTAGCTCAGCCCCAGCATTTT; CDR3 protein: CAWSPRVAQPQHF
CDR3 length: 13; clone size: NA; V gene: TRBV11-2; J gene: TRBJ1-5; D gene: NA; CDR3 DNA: TGTGCCAGCAGCTTGGGGGCATCTCAGCCCCAGCATTTT; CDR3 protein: CASSLGASQPQHF
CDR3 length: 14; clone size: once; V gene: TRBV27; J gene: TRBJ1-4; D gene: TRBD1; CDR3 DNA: TGTGCCAGCAGCTCTACAGGGGGAGTGGAAAAACTGTTTTTT; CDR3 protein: CASSSTGGVEKLFF
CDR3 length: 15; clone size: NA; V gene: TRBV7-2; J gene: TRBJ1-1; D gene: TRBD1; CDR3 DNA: TGTGCCAGCAGCTTAGCCGGGACAGGGGGCACTGAAGCTTTCTTT; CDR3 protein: CASSLAGTGGTEAFF
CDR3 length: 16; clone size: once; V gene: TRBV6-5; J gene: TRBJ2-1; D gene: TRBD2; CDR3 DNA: TGTGCCAGCAGTTCTAGCGGGAGTCAAGCCTACAATGAGCAGTTCTTC; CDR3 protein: CASSSSGSQAYNEQFF
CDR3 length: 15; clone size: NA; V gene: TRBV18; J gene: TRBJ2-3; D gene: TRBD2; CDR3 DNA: TGTGCCAGCTCACCCTTAGCGGGAGGCACAGATACGCAGTATTTT; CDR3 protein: CASSPLAGGTDTQYF
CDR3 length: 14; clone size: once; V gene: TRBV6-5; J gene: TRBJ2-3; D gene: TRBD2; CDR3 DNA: TGTGCCAGCAGTATGGGGACTAGCGGGGACTTACCTGATTTT; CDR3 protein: CASSMGTSGDLPDF
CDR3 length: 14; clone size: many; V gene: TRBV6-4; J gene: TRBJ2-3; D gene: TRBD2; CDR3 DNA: TGTGCCAGCAGTGTCGCGGGGGGCACAGATACGCAGTATTTT; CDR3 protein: CASSVAGGTDTQYF
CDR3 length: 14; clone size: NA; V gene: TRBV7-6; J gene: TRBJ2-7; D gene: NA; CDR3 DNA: TGTGCCAGCAGTCGGGACTTTCAATCCTACGAGCAGTACTTC; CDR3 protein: CASSRDFQSYEQYF
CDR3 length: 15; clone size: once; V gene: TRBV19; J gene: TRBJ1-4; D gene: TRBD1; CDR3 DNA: TGTGCCAGTAGTACCTCGACAGGGATCAGCGAAAAACTGTTTTTT; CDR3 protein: CASSTSTGISEKLFF
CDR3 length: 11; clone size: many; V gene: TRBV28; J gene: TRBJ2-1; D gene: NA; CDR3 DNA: TGTGCCAGCAGTTTGACTAATGAGCAGTTCTTC; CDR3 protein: CASSLTNEQFF
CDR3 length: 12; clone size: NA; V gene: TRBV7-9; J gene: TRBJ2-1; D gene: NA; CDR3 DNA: TGTGCCAGCAGTCTAATGAGGGATGAGCAGTTCTTC; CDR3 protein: CASSLMRDEQFF
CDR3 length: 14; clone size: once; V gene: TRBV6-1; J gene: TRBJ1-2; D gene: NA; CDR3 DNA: TGTGCCAGCAGTGACGATGTCCTAAGCTATGGCTACACCTTC; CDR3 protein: CASSDDVLSYGYTF
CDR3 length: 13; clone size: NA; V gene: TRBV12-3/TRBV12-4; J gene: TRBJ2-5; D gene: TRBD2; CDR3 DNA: TGTGCCAGCACGGGGCGGGAGGAAGAGACCCAGTACTTC; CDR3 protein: CASTGREEETQYF
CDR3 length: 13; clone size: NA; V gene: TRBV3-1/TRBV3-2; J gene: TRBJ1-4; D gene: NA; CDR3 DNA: TGTGCCAGCAGCCAAGATTCGTACGGGGAACTGTTTTTT; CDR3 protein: CASSQDSYGELFF
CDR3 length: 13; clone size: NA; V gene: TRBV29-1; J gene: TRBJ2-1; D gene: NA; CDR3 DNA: TGCAGCGTTGGGGCACAAAACCTCAATGAGCAGTTCTTC; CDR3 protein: CSVGAQNLNEQFF
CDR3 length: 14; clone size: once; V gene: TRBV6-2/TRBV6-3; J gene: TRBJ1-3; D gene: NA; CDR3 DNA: TGTGCCAGCAGCGTAACAGGTCTTGGAAACACCATATATTTT; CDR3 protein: CASSVTGLGNTIYF
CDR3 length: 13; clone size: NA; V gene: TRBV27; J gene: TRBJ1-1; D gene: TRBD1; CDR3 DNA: TGTGCCAGCAGTTTGCAGGGGGACACTGAAGCTTTCTTT; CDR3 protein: CASSLQGDTEAFF
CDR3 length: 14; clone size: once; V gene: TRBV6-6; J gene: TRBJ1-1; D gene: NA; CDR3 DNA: TGTGCCAGCTCGGGAGGATTGGGGAACACTGAAGCTTTCTTT; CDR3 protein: CASSGGLGNTEAFF
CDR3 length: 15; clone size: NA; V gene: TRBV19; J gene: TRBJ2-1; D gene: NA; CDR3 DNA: TGTGCCAGTAGTAGAGGTGGGGCGTCCTACAATGAGCAGTTCTTC; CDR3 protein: CASSRGGASYNEQFF
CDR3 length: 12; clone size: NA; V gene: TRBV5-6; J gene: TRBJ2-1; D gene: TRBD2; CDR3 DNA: TGTGCCAGCAGCTCTGGACTAGCCGGGGAGTTCTTC; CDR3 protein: CASSSGLAGEFF
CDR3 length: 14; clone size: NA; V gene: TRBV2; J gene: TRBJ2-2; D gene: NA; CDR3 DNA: TGTGCCAGCAGTGGGACTCCGAACACCGGGGAGCTGTTTTTT; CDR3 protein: CASSGTPNTGELFF
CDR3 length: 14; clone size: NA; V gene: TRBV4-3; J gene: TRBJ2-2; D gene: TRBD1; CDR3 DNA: TGCGCCAGCAGTCGGACAGGGGTGGCCGGGGAGCTGTTTTTT; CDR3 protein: CASSRTGVAGELFF
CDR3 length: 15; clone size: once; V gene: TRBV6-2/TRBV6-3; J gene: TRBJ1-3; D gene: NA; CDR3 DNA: TGTGCCAGCAGTTACTTCGGGGGAACTGGAAACACCATATATTTT; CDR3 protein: CASSYFGGTGNTIYF
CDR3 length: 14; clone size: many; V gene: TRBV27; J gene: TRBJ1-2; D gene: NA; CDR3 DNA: TGTGCCAGCAGTTACCAGGGGCATACCCTAGATTACACCTTC; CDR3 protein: CASSYQGHTLDYTF
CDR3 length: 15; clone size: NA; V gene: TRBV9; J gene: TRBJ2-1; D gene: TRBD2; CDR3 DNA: TGTGCCAGCAGCGTAGGGTTAGCGGGGGATCATGAGCAGTTCTTC; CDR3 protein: CASSVGLAGDHEQFF
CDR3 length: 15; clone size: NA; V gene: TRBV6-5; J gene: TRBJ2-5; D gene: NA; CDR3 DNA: TGTGCCAGCAGACGGGACATTACCTACCAAGAGACCCAGTACTTC; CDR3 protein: CASRRDITYQETQYF
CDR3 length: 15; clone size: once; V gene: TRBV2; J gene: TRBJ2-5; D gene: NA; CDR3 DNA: TGTGCCAGCAGTGAAGAAATGAGGGCTCGGGAGACCCAGTACTTC; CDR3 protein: CASSEEMRARETQYF
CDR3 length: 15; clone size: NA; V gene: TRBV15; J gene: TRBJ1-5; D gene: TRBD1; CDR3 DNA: TGTGCCACCAGCAGAGATGGGACAGAGGATCAGCCCCAGCATTTT; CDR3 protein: CATSRDGTEDQPQHF
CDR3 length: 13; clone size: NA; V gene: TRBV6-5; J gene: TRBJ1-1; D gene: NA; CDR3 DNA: TGTGCCAGCAGATACACAGGGAACACTGAAGCTTTCTTT; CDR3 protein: CASRYTGNTEAFF
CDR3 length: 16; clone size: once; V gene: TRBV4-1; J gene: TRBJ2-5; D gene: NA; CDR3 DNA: TGCGCCAGCAGCCAAGATGGGCAGCCATCTGGGGAGACCCAGTACTTC; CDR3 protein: CASSQDGQPSGETQYF
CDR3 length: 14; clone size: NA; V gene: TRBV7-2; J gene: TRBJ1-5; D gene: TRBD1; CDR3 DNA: TGTGCCAGCAGCTTACCAGGGGGCGGTCAGCCCCAGCATTTT; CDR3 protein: CASSLPGGGQPQHF
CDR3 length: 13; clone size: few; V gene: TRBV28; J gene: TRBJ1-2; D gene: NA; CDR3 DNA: TGTGCCAGCAGTTTAGGGGGCGCGTTTGGCTACACCTTC; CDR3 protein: CASSLGGAFGYTF
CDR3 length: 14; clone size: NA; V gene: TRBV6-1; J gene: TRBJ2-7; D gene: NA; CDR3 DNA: TGTGCCAGCATGATAAGCCAGGCCACCTACGAGCAGTACTTC; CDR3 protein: CASMISQATYEQYF
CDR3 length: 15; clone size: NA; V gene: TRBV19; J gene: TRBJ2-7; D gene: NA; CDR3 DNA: TGTGCCAGTAGTATAGGACATCGGATAGCGGTCGAGCAGTACTTC; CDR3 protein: CASSIGHRIAVEQYF
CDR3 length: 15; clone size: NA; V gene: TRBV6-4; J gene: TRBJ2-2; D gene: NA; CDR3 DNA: TGTGCCAGCTCCCCTTCGGGGGGCGGCACCGGGGAGCTGTTTTTT; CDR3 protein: CASSPSGGGTGELFF
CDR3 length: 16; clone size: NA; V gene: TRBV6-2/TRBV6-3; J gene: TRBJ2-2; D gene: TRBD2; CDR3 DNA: TGTGCCAGCAGTCCCTGGTTAGCGGGAACTCACGGGGAGCTGTTTTTT; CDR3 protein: CASSPWLAGTHGELFF
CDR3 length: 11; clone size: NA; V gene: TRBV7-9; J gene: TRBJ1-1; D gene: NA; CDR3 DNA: TGTGCCAGCAGCTCCGGGATGGAAGCTTTCTTT; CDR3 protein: CASSSGMEAFF